Below are 11 T cell receptor beta chains sequenced from a single sample in a study of spatial heterogeneity in lung cancer. Each CDR3 protein gets one entry after TCRdb re-called the 5' RACE reads with MiXCR. The sample consists of tens of thousands of distinct CDR3 sequences, about 3.3% of them appearing once. Time point meaning: sample taken at primary tumor resection. Sequencing was performed on PBMCs, taken at surgery. These receptors were collected from a female donor with early-stage non-small cell lung cancer.

Ten or more counts support this clonotype. The J gene is TRBJ2-2, the V gene TRBV3-1; the D is unclear. The V gene's germline CDR1 is LGHDT and CDR2 YNNKEL (reference sequence). The ends were cut back, 4 bases at V and 6 bases at J, with 6 bases in the middle. CDR3 size: 12 residues. The CDR3 DNA sequence: TGTGCCAGCAGCCCTCTGTCCGGGGAGCTGTTTTTT. Its translation is CASSPLSGELFF.

As regards this clonotype: This may come from a read error, since a much larger clone is one base off. Here the CDR3 omits its conserved ending phenylalanine or tryptophan, so a read error is the likely source. V is TRBV18 and J is TRBJ2-7, with 13 nucleotides matching TRBD2. V was pared by 6 bases and J by 4 bases, with 9 bases of the junction left unmatched. The CDR3 totals 16 residues. Germline loops: CDR1 KGHSH, CDR2 LQKENI. The CDR3 DNA sequence: TGTGCCAGCTCCCCCCCCGGACTAGCGGGAGCGTACGAGCAGTACTCC. Translated, it gives CASSPPGLAGAYEQYS.

This clonotype was found many times. The rearrangement uses TRBV20-1 and TRBJ2-1; TRBD2 might be the D (5 bases). CDR1 and CDR2 from the germline V gene are DFQATT and SNEGSKA (reference sequence). Trimming left V 3 bases short and J 0 bases short, with 12 bases between. The CDR3 is made up of 15 amino acids. The CDR3 coding sequence is TGCAGTGCTAGCAACGGGATAAGCTCCTACAATGAGCAGTTCTTC. This sequence encodes CSASNGISSYNEQFF.

This clonotype was seen repeatedly, ten times or more. Just one base apart from a much larger clone, this may be a read error. This chain connects TRBV28 to TRBJ1-5; 8 positions agree with TRBD1. CDR3 size: 16 residues. Germline CDR1 is MDHEN and CDR2 is SYDVKM. Unmatched junction bases numbered 9, after V lost 6 bases and J lost 2 bases. The CDR3 coding sequence is TGTGCCAGCAGACTTCGCAGACAGGGGCGCAATCAGCCCCAGCATTTT. Translating it yields CASRLRRQGRNQPQHF.

This clonotype was seen ten or more times. The chain recombines TRBV4-1 with TRBJ2-3; the D is unclear. The CDR3 runs to 13 residues. Germline V gene sequence: CDR1 MGHRA, CDR2 YSYEKL. The V end was cut by 6 bases, the J end by 1 base, with 8 bases between. CDR3 DNA sequence: TGCGCCAGCAGGAAGACGGGCACAGATACGCAGTATTTT. Encoded protein: CASRKTGTDTQYF.

This clonotype occurred a few times. A read error may explain this, as a much larger clone is one base away. The chain joins TRBV5-1 to TRBJ2-3, with D maybe TRBD2 (6 bases). Germline CDR1 is SGHRS and CDR2 is YFSETQ. The CDR3 length is 13 residues. In DNA, the CDR3 is TGCACCAGCAGCTCGGGGGTCACAGATACGCAGTATTTT. Encoded protein: CTSSSGVTDTQYF.

This clonotype was recorded many times. The CDR3 is CASSPPEGTQYF. CDR3 coding DNA: TGTGCCAGCTCTCCCCCGGAGGGGACCCAGTACTTC. The rearrangement uses TRBV6-6 and TRBJ2-5; D is possibly TRBD2 (6 bases). V lost 8 bases to trimming and J lost 7 bases, with 14 bases between them. The CDR3 runs 12 residues. CDR1 MNHNY and CDR2 SVGAGI come from the germline V gene (reference sequence).

This clonotype was recorded at least ten times. This rearrangement joins TRBV28 to TRBJ1-1, with D tentatively TRBD1 (5 bases). From germline, CDR1 is MDHEN and CDR2 SYDVKM. V dropped 1 base and J dropped 0 bases, with 15 bases sitting between them. This CDR3 comprises 17 residues. The CDR3, as DNA: TGTGCCAGCAGTTTATTGGGGGGAGGCGCCATGAACACTGAAGCTTTCTTT. Its translation is CASSLLGGGAMNTEAFF.

This clonotype has a count of ten or more. The chain employs TRBV29-1 and TRBJ2-2; D gene unclear. The CDR3 is made up of 13 amino acids. Germline values: CDR1 SQVTM, CDR2 ANQGSEA. V lost 2 bases and J lost 2, with 6 bases in between. CDR3 amino acids: CSVERPNTGELFF. CDR3 bases: TGCAGCGTTGAAAGGCCAAACACCGGGGAGCTGTTTTTT.

This clonotype has at least ten counts. This chain joins TRBV6-1 and TRBJ1-5; D is ambiguous. Trimming removed 7 bases at V and 3 bases at J, with 10 bases between. Germline V gives CDR1 MNHNS, CDR2 SASEGT. This CDR3 contains 13 residues. This CDR3 reads CASTLTVNQPQHF. CDR3 DNA sequence: TGTGCCAGCACCCTTACAGTCAATCAGCCCCAGCATTTT.

This clonotype was seen at least ten times. The J gene is TRBJ1-1, the V gene TRBV2; tentative D call: TRBD1 (5 bases). With 1 base removed from V and 3 bases from J, the gap between germline ends came to 9 bases. This CDR3 spans 14 amino acids. The germline V gene has CDR1 SNHLY and CDR2 FYNNEI. CDR3 DNA: TGTGCCAGCAGTGAAGGGACATCCGACACTGAAGCTTTCTTT. The encoded protein is CASSEGTSDTEAFF.